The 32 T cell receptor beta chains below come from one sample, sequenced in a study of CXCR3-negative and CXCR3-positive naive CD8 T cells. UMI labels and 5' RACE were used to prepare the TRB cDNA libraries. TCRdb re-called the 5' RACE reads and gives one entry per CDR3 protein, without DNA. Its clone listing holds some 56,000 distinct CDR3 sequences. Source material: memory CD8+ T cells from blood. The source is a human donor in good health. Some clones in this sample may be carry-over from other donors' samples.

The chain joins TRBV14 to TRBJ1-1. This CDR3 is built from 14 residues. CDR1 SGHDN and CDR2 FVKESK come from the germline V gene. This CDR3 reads CASSQDYGSPEAFF.

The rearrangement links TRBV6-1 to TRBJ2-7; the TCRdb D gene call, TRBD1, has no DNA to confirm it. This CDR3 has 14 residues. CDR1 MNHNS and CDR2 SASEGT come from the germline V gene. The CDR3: CASSDGQGPYEQYF.

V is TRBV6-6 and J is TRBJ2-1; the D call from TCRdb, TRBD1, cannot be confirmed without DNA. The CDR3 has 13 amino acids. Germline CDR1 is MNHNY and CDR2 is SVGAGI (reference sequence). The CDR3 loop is CAAGFGTRNEQFF.

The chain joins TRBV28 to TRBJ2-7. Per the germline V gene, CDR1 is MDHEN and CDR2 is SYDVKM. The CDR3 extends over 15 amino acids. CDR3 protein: CASDPTSDSSYEQYF.

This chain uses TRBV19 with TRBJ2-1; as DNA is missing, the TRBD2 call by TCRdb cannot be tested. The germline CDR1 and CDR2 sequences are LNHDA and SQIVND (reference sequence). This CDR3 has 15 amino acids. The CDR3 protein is CASRLSGGESNEQFF. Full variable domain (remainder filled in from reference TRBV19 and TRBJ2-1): DGGITQSPKYLFRKEGQNVTLSCEQNLNHDAMYWYRQDPGQGLRLIYYSQIVNDFQKGDIAEGYSVSREKKESFPLTVTSAQKNPTAFYLCASRLSGGESNEQFFGPGTRLTVL.

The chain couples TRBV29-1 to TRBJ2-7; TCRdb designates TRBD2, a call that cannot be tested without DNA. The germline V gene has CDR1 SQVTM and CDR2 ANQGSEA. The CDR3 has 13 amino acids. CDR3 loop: CSVEVVGTYEQYF.

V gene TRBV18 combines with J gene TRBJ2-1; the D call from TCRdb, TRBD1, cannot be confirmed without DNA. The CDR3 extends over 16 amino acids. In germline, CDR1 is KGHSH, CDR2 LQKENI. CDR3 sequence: CASSRHGTPVYNEQFF.

The CDR3 is CSVSGGTHNEQFF. This chain links TRBV29-1 with TRBJ2-1; with no DNA, the TCRdb D assignment of TRBD1 cannot be verified. This CDR3 spans 13 amino acids. The germline V gene encodes CDR1 SQVTM and CDR2 ANQGSEA.

The CDR3 is CSVEDLVAEQFF. This sequence joins TRBV29-1 and TRBJ2-1. Germline assignment: CDR1 SQVTM and CDR2 ANQGSEA. The CDR3 loop spans 12 amino acids.

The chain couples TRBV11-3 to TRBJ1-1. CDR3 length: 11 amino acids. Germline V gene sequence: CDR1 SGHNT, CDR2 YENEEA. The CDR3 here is CASSSLAEAFF.

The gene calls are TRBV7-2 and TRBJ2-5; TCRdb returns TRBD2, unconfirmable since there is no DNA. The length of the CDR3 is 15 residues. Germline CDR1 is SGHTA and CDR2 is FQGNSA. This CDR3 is CASSYEAGSWETQYF.

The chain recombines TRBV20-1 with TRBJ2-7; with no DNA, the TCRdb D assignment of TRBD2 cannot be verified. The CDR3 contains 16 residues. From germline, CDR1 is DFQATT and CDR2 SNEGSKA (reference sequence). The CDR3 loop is CSARDLGAGDHYEQYF.

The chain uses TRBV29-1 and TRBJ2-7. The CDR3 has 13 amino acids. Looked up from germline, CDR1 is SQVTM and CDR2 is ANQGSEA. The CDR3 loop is CSVEWGSPYEQYF.

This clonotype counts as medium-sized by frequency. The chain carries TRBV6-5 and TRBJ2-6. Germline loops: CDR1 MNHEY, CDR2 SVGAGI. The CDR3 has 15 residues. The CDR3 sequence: CASSLQISGANVLTF.

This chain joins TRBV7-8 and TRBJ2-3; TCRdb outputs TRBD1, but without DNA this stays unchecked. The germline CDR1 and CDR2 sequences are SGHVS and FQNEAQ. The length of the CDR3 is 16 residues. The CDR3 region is CASSLAAGGSTDTQYF.

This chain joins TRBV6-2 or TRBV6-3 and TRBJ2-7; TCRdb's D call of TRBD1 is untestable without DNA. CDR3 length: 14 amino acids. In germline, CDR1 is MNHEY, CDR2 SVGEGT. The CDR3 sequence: CASSTGQSSYEQYF.

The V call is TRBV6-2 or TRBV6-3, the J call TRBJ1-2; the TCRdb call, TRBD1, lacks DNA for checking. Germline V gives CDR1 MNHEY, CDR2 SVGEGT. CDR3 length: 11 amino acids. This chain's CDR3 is CASSTGYGYTF.

The CDR3 loop is CSDPWGRGTGELFF. The V and J genes are TRBV29-1 and TRBJ2-2; the TRBD1 assignment by TCRdb is unverifiable without DNA. The CDR3 has 14 amino acids. Germline CDR1 SQVTM, CDR2 ANQGSEA.

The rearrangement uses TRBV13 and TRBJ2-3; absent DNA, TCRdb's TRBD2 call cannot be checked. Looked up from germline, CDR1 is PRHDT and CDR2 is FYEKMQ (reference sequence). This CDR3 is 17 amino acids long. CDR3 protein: CASSPSGTSGPTDTQYF.

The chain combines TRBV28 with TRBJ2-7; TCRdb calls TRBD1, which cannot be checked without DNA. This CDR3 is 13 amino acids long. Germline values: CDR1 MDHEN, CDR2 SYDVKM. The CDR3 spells CASRWDNNYEQYF.

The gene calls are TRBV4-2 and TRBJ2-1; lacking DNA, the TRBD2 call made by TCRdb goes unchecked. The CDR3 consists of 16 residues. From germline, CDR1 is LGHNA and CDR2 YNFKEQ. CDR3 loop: CASSQEEGSSYNEQFF.

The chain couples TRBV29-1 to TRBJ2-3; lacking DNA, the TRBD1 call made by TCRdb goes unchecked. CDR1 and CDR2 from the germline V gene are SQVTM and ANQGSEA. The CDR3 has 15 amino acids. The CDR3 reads CSVDDRGLSSDTQYF.

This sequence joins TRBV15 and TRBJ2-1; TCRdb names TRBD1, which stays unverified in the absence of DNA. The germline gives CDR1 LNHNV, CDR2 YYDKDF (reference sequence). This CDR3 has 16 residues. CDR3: CATSRVRQGHYNEQFF. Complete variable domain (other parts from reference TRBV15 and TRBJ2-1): DAMVIQNPRYQVTQFGKPVTLSCSQTLNHNVMYWYQQKSSQAPKLLFHYYDKDFNNEADTPDNFQSRRPNTSFCFLDIRSPGLGDTAMYLCATSRVRQGHYNEQFFGPGTRLTVL.

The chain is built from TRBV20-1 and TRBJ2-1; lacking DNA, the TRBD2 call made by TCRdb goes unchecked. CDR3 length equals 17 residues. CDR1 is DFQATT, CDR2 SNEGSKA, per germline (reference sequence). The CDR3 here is CSARELWTSGGVDEQFF.

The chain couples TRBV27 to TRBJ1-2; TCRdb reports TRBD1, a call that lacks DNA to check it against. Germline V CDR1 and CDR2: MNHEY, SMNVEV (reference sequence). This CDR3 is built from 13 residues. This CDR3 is CASRGQGTSGYTF.

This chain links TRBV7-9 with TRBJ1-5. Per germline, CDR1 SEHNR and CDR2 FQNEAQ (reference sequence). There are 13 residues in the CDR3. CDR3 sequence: CASSLAPNQPQHF. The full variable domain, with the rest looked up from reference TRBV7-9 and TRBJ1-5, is DTGVSQNPRHKITKRGQNVTFRCDPISEHNRLYWYRQTLGQGPEFLTYFQNEAQLEKSRLLSDRFSAERPKGSFSTLEIQRTEQGDSAMYLCASSLAPNQPQHFGDGTRLSIL.

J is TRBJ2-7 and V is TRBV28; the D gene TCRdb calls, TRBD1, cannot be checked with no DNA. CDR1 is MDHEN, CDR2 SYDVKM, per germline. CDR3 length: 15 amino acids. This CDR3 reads CASRGGTGGAYEQYF.

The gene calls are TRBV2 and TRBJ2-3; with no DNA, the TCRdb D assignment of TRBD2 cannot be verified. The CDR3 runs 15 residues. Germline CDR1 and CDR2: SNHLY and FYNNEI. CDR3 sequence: CAQRLAGGPRDTQYF.

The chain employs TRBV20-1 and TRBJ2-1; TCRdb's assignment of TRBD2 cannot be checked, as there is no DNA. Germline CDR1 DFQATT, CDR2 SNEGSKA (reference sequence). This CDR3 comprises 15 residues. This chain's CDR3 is CSATSGGSSYNEQFF.

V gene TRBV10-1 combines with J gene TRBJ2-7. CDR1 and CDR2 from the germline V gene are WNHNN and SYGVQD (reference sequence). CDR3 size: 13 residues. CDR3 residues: CASSESTWGEQYF.

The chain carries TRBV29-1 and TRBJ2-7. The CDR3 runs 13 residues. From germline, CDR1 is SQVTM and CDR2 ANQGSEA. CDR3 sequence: CSVEDLSSYEQYF.

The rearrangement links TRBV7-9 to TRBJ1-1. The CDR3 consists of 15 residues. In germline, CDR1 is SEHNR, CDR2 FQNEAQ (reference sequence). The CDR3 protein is CASSRALDDGTEAFF.